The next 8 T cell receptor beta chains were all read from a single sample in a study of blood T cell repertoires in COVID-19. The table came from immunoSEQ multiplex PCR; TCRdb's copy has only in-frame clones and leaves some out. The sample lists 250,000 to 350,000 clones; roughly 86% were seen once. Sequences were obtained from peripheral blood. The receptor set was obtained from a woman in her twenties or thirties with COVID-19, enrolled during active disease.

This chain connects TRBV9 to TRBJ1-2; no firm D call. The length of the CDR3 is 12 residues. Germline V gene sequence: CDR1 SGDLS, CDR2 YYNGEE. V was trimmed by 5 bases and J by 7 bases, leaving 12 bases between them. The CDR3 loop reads CASSQEGVGYTF. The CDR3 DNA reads TGTGCCAGCAGTCAGGAGGGAGTTGGCTACACCTTC.

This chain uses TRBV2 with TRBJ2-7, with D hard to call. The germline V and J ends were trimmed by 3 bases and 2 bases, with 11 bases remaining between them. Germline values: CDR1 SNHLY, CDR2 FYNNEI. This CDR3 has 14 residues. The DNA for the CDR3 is TGTGCCAGCAGTGAGGGCACAGACCCCTACGAGCAGTACTTC. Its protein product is CASSEGTDPYEQYF.

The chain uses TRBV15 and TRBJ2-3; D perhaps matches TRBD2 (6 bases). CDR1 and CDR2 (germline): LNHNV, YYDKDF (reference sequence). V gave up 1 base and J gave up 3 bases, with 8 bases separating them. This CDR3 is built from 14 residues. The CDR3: CATSRGGNTDTQYF. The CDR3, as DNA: TGTGCCACCAGCAGAGGCGGGAATACAGATACGCAGTATTTT.

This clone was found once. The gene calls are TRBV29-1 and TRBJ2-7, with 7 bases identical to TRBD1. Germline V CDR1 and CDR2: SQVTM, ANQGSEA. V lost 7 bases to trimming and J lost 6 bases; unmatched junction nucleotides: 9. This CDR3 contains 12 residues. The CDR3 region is CSGTGKSREQYF. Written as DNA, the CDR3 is TGCAGCGGGACAGGAAAATCGCGCGAGCAGTACTTC.

The CDR3 bases are TGTGCCAGCAGTCCCACGCAGACTAACTATGGCTACACCTTC. It encodes CASSPTQTNYGYTF. The chain links TRBV6-5 to TRBJ1-2; D is unresolved. Germline assignment: CDR1 MNHEY and CDR2 SVGAGI. This CDR3 has 14 residues. Trimming left V 5 bases short and J 0 bases short, with 10 bases between.

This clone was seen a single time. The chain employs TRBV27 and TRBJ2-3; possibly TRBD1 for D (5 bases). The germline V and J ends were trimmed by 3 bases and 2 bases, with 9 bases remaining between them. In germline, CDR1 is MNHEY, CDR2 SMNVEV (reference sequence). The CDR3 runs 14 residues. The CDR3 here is CASSFSGITDTQYF. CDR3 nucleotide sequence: TGTGCCAGCAGTTTTTCAGGGATCACAGATACGCAGTATTTT.

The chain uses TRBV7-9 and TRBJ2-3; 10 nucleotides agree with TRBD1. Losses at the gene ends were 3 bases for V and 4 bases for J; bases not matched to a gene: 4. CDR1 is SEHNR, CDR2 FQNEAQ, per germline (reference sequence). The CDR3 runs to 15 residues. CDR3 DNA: TGTGCCAGCAGCTTGGGACAGGGGTTTTCAGATACGCAGTATTTT. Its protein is CASSLGQGFSDTQYF. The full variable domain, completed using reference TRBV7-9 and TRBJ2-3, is DTGVSQNPRHKITKRGQNVTFRCDPISEHNRLYWYRQTLGQGPEFLTYFQNEAQLEKSRLLSDRFSAERPKGSFSTLEIQRTEQGDSAMYLCASSLGQGFSDTQYFGPGTRLTVL.

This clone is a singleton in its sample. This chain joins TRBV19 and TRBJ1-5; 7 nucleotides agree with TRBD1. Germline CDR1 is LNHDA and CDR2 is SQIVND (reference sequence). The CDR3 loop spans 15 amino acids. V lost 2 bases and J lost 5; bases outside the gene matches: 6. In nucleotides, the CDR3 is TGTGCCAGTAGTATACTCGCAGGGGGAGATCAGCCCCAGCATTTT. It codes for CASSILAGGDQPQHF.